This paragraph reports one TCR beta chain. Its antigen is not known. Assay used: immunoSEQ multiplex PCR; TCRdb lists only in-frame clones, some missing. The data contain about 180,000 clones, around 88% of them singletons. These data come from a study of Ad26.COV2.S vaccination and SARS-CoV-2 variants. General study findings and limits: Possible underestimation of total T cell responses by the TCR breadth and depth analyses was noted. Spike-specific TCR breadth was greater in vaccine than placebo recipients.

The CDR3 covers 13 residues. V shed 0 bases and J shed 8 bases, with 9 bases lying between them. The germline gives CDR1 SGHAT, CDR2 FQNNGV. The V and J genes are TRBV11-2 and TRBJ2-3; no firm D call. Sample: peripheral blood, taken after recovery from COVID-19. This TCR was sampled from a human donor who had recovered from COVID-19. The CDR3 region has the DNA TGTGCCAGCAGCTTAGAGCCACCCGCTACGCAGTATTTT. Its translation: CASSLEPPATQYF.